These 5 T cell receptor beta chains share one sample of origin, sequenced in a study of cytomegalovirus exposure and HLA in healthy donors. The method was immunoSEQ multiplex PCR; TCRdb's version includes in-frame clones alone and lacks a portion of them. The sample contains 200,000 to 250,000 clones, over 75% of which appear only once. Specimen: PBMCs. Source of these receptors: a woman under 30 in good health and CMV-seropositive.

The chain joins TRBV13 to TRBJ2-7; 7 bases are a match to TRBD1. The CDR3 runs 16 residues. V shed 0 bases and J 3 bases; nucleotides not matched to a gene: 8. Germline CDR1 reads PRHDT; CDR2 reads FYEKMQ (reference sequence). The CDR3 is CASSLGPQGPIYEQYF. The CDR3 region has the DNA TGTGCCAGCAGCTTAGGCCCACAGGGGCCAATCTACGAGCAGTACTTC.

The chain has TRBV5-1 and TRBJ1-2, with 8 nucleotides matching TRBD1. The CDR3 is 17 residues long. J lost 0 bases, V lost 3 bases, and 10 bases had no gene match. CDR1 and CDR2 from the germline V gene are SGHRS and YFSETQ. The CDR3 protein is CASSWGDRPKSNYGYTF. In nucleotides, the CDR3 is TGCGCCAGCAGCTGGGGGGACAGGCCTAAATCTAACTATGGCTACACCTTC.

This rearrangement joins TRBV28 to TRBJ1-1, with a weak D call TRBD1 (5 bases). There are 13 residues in the CDR3. The germline V gene encodes CDR1 MDHEN and CDR2 SYDVKM. V was pared by 6 bases and J by 6 bases, with 14 bases between. The CDR3 DNA reads TGTGCCAGCAGCCTCAGGGTCTGGGCTGAAGCTTTCTTT. This codes for CASSLRVWAEAFF. Drawing the rest from reference TRBV28 and TRBJ1-1, the complete variable domain is DVKVTQSSRYLVKRTGEKVFLECVQDMDHENMFWYRQDPGLGLRLIYFSYDVKMKEKGDIPEGYSVSREKKERFSLILESASTNQTSMYLCASSLRVWAEAFFGQGTRLTVV.

The rearrangement uses TRBV4-2 and TRBJ2-7, with D hard to call. The CDR3 spans 15 residues. Germline V gene lookup returns CDR1 LGHNA and CDR2 YNFKEQ. V was shortened by 0 bases and J by 0 bases, with 9 bases between the two germline ends. CDR3 in amino acids: CASSQDAEYSYEQYF. In DNA, the CDR3 is TGTGCCAGCAGCCAAGATGCGGAGTACTCCTACGAGCAGTACTTC.

The chain is built from TRBV4-1 and TRBJ1-4; the D is unclear. The length of the CDR3 is 18 residues. Germline lookup yields CDR1 MGHRA and CDR2 YSYEKL. V was trimmed by 0 bases and J by 3 bases, leaving 17 bases between them. CDR3 in amino acids: CASSQDPMILNSNEKLFF. The CDR3 region has the DNA TGCGCCAGCAGCCAAGATCCCATGATACTGAACTCTAATGAAAAACTGTTTTTT.